The TCR beta chain described here comes from a study of blood T cell repertoires in COVID-19. TCRdb's copy holds only in-frame clones and misses some; the assay was immunoSEQ multiplex PCR. The table shows roughly 230,000 clones, with roughly 80% occurring only once. CDR1 LGHDT and CDR2 YNNKEL come from the germline V gene (reference sequence). V lost 2 bases to trimming and J lost 8 bases; unmatched junction nucleotides: 15. The CDR3 contains 17 residues. This clone was detected only a few times. This sequence originates from a man between 45 and 60 years old with active or convalescent COVID-19. Sequencing was done on a sample of peripheral blood. The chain couples TRBV3-1 (or the pseudogene TRBV3-2) to TRBJ1-2, with 9 bases that match TRBD1. The CDR3 DNA reads as TGTGCCAGCAGCCAAAGATGGCAGGGACAGGGAATCGAAGGCTACACCTTC. Translation: CASSQRWQGQGIEGYTF.